This TCR beta chain was sequenced in a study of long-term antiretroviral therapy in people with HIV. Per germline, CDR1 LNHDA and CDR2 SQIVND (reference sequence). V lost 3 bases to trimming and J lost 5 bases, with 11 bases between them. This CDR3 is 13 amino acids long. Assay version v3.0 of immunoSEQ was used, and it was run at survey level. Some clones are missing from TCRdb's copy, which holds only in-frame ones; the method was immunoSEQ multiplex PCR. This table holds about 39,000 clones, over 75% found once. The chain recombines TRBV19 with TRBJ2-7; D ambiguous. Sequencing was performed on unsorted PBMCs, taken 0.6 years after starting antiretroviral therapy. This sequence originates from a man younger than 30 with HIV. Written as DNA, the CDR3 is TGTGCCAGTAGTATTAATTTCGTGAACGAGCAGTACTTC. It codes for CASSINFVNEQYF.